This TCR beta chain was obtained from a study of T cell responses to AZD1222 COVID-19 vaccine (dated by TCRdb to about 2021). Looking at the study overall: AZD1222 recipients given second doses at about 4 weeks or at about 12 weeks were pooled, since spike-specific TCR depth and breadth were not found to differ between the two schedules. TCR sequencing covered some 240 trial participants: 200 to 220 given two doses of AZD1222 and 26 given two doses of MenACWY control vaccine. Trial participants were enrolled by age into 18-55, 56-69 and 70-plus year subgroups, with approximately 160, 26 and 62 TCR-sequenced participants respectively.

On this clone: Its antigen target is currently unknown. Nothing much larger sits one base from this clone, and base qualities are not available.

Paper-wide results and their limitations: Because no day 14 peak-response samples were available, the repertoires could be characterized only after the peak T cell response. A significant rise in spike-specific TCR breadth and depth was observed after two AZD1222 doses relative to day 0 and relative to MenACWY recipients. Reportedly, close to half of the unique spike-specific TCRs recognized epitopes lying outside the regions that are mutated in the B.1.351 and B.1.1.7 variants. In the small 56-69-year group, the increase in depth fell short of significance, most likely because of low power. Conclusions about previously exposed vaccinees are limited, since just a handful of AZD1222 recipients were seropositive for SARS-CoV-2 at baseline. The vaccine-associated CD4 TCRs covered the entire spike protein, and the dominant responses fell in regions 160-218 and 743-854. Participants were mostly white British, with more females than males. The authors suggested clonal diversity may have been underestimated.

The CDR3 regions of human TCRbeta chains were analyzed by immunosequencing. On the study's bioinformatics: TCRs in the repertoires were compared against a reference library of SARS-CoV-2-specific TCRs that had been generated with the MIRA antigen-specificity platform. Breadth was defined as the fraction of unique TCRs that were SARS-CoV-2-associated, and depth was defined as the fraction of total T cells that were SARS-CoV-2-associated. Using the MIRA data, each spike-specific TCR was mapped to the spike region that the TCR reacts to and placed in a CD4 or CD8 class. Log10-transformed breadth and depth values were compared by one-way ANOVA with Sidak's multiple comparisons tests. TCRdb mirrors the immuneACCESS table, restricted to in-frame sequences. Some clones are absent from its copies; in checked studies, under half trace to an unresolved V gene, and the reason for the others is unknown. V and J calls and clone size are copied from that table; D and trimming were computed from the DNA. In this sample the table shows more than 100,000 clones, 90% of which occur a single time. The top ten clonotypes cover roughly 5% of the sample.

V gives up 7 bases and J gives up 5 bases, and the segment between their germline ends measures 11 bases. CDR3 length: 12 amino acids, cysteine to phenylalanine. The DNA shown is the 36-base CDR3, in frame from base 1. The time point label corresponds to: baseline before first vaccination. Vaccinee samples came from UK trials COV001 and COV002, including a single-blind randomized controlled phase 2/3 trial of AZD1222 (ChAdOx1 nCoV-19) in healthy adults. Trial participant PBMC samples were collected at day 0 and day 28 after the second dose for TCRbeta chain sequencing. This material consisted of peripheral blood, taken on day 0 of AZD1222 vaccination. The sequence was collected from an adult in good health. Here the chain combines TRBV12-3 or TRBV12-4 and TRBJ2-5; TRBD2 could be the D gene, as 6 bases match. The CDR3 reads CASTLEGETQYF. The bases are TGTGCCAGCACCCTGGAGGGGGAGACCCAGTACTTC.